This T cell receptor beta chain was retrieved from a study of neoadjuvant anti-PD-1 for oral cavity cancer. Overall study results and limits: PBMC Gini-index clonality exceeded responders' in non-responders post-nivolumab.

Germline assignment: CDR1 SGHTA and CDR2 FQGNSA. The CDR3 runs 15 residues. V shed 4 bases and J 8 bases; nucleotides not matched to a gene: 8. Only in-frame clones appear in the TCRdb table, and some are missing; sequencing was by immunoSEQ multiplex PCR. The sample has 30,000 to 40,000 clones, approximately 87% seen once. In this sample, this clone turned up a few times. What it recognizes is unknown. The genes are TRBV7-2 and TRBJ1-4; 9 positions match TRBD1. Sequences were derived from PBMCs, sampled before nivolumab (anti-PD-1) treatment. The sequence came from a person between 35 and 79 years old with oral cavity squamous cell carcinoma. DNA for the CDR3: TGTGCCAGCAGCTCTCAACAGGGGGCAGGGGAAAAACTGTTTTTT. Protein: CASSSQQGAGEKLFF.